This TCR beta chain was sequenced for a study of beta chain features in type 1 diabetes. The authors sorted CD4+ naive, central memory, regulatory and stem cell-like memory cells via CD45RO/CCR7/CD25/CD127/CD95/CD27. Worth noting for this clone: The antigen remains unidentified.

Study observations and caveats: Moderate yet significant TCRB CDR3 shortening was seen in Type 1 diabetes patients in all four CD4+ subsets. No resolution was reached here on whether HLA type influences TCRB rearrangement. For patients and controls alike, PCR might favor shorter templates to the same degree.

Sequenced material consisted of expressed TCRB transcripts (all of the isolated RNA was reverse transcribed). The assay was immunoSEQ multiplex PCR, and TCRdb's table has in-frame clones only and misses some. The sample contains 600,000 to 650,000 clones, about 16% of which appear only once. Germline V gene lookup returns CDR1 MDHEN and CDR2 SYDVKM. Losses at the gene ends were 5 bases for V and 5 bases for J; bases not matched to a gene: 13. The CDR3 covers 16 residues. The receptor was isolated from a man younger than 30 in good health. The V gene is TRBV28, the J gene TRBJ2-7, with 9 bases that match TRBD1. Sequencing input: naive CD4+ T cells from blood. CDR3 DNA sequence: TGTGCCAGCAGTCCCTGGACAGGGGAGGCCAGGGACGAGCAGTACTTC. Protein product: CASSPWTGEARDEQYF.